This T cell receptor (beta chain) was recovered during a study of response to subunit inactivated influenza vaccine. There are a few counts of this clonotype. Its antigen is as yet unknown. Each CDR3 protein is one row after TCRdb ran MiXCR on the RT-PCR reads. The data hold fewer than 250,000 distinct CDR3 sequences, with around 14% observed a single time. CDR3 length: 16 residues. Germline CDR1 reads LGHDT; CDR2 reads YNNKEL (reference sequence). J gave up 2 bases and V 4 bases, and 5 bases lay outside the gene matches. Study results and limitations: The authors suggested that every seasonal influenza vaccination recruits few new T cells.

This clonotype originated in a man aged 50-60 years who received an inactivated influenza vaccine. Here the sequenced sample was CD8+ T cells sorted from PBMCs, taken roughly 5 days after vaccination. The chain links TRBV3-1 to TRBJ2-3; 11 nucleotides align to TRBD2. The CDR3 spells CASSPTSGTYTDTQYF. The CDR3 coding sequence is TGTGCCAGCAGCCCGACTAGCGGGACCTACACAGATACGCAGTATTTT.